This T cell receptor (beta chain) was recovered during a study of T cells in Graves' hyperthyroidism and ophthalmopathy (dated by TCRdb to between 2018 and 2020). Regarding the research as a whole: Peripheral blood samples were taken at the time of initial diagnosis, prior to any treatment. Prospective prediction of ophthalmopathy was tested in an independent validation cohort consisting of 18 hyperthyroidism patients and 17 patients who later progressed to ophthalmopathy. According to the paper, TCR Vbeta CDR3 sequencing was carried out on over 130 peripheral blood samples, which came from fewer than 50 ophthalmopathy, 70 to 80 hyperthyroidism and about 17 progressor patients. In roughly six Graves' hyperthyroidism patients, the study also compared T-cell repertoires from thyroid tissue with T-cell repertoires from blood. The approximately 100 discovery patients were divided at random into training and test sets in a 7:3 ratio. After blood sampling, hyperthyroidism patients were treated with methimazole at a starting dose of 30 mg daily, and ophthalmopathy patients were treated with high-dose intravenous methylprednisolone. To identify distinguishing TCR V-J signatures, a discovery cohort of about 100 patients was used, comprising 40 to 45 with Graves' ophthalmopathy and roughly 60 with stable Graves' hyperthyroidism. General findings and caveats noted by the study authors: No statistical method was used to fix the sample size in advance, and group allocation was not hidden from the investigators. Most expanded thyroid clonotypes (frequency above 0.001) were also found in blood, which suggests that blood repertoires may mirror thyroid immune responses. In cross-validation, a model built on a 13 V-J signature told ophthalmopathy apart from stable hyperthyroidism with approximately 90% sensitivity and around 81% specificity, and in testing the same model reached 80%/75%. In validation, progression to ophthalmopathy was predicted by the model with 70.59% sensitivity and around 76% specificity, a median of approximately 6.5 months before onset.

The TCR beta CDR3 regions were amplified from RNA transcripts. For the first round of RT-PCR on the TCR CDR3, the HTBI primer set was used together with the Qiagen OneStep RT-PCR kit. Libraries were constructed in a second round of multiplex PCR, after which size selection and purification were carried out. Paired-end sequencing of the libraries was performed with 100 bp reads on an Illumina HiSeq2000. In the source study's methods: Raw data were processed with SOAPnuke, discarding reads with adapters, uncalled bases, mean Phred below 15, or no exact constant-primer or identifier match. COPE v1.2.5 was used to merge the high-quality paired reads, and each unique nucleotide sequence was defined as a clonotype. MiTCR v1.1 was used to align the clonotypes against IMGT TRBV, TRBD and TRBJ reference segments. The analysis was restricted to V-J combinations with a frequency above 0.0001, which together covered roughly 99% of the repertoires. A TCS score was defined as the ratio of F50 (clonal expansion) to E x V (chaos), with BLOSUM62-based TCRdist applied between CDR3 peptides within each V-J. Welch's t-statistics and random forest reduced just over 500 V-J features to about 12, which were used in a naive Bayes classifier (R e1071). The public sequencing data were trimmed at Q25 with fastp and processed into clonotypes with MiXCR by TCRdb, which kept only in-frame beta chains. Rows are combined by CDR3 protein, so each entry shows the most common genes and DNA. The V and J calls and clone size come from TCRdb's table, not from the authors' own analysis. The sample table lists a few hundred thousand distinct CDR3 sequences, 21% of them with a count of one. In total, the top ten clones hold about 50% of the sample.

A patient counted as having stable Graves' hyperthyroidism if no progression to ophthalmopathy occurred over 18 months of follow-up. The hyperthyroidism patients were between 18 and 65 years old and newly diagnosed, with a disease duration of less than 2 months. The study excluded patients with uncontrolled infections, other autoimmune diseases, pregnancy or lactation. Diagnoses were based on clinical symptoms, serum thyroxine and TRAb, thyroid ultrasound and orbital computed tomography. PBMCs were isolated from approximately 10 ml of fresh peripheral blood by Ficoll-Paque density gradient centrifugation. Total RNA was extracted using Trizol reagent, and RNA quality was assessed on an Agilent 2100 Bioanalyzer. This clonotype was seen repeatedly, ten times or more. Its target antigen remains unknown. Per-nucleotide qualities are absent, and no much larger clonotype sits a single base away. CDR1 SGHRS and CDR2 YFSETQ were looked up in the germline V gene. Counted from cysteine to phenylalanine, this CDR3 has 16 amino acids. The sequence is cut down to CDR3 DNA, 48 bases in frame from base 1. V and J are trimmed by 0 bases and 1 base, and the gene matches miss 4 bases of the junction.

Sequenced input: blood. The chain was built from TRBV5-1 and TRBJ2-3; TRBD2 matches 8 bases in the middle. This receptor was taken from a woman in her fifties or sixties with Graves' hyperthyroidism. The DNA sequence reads TGCGCCAGCAGCTTGGCCACGACTAGCGGCACAGATACGCAGTATTTT. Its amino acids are CASSLATTSGTDTQYF.